The T cell receptor (beta chain) described here comes from a study of blood T cell repertoires in COVID-19. The germline gives CDR1 SGDLS, CDR2 YYNGEE. The V gene lost 1 base and the J gene lost 9 bases, with 11 bases spanning the gap. The CDR3 is 14 amino acids. This clone was observed a single time. Assay used: immunoSEQ multiplex PCR; TCRdb lists only in-frame clones, some missing. The repertoire has roughly 200,000 clones, nearly 90% of them found once; the top ten carry around a fifth. The TCR comes from a man aged 60 to 69 with active or convalescent COVID-19. Source material: peripheral blood. V and J are TRBV9 and TRBJ1-6; no firm D call. The CDR3 reads CASSVRQLGSPLHF. The CDR3 coding sequence is TGTGCCAGCAGCGTAAGGCAGCTAGGTTCACCCCTCCACTTT.